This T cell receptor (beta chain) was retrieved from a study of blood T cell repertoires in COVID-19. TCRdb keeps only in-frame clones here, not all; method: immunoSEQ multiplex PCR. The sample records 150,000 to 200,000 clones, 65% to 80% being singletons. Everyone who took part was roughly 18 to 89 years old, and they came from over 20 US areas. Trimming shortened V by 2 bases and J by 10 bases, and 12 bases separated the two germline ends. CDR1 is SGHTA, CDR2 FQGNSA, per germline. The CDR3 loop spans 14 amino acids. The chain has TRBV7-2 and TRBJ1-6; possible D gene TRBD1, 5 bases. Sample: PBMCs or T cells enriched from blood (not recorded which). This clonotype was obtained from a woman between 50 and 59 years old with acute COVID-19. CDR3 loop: CASSLKGAPSPLHF. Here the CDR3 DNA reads TGTGCCAGCAGCTTAAAAGGGGCTCCCTCACCCCTCCACTTT.